Each of the 8 T cell receptor beta chains below was sequenced from the same sample in a study of blood T cell repertoires in COVID-19. Using immunoSEQ multiplex PCR, the repertoire was profiled, and TCRdb retains in-frame clones only, with some absent. The sample lists tens of thousands of clones; about 77% were seen once. Sequencing used peripheral blood. The receptors originated from a man older than 75 with active or convalescent COVID-19.

The chain has TRBV5-8 and TRBJ1-5; D remains ambiguous. This CDR3 spans 14 amino acids. Deletions cut 0 bases from V and 3 bases from J, with 7 bases between. In germline, CDR1 is SGHTS, CDR2 YDEGEE. CDR3 in amino acids: CASSLDRANQPQHF. The CDR3 DNA reads TGTGCCAGCAGCTTGGATCGAGCCAATCAGCCCCAGCATTTT.

The chain is built from TRBV5-1 and TRBJ1-1, with D unresolved. The CDR3 spans 15 residues. The V gene lost 4 bases and the J gene lost 4 bases, with 17 bases spanning the gap. Germline-derived CDR1 and CDR2 are SGHRS and YFSETQ. The CDR3 spells CASSLPPGMGTEAFF. As DNA, the CDR3 is TGCGCCAGCAGCCTCCCGCCCGGGATGGGCACTGAAGCTTTCTTT.

The count of this clone is one. This chain links TRBV6-1 with TRBJ1-6; D is unclear. Between the trimmed V and J ends, which lost 2 bases and 3 bases, there was a span of 8 bases. Germline-derived CDR1 and CDR2 are MNHNS and SASEGT. This CDR3 comprises 15 residues. As DNA, the CDR3 is TGTGCCAGCAGTGAACCGAACAACTATAATTCACCCCTCCACTTT. Protein sequence: CASSEPNNYNSPLHF.

V and J are TRBV5-1 and TRBJ2-2; D is unresolved. CDR1 is SGHRS and CDR2 is YFSETQ in the germline V gene. This CDR3 region has 15 residues. Trimming took off 0 bases at V and 5 bases at J, with 11 bases between the two ends. The CDR3 bases are TGCGCCAGCAGCTTGGCCTTGCAGACTACCGGGGAGCTGTTTTTT. As protein: CASSLALQTTGELFF.

This chain links TRBV7-2 with TRBJ1-1, with 7 bases fitting TRBD1. Germline V gene data show CDR1 as SGHTA and CDR2 as FQGNSA. V trimming: 1 base; J trimming: 0 bases; junction bases outside the gene matches: 14. The CDR3 is made up of 19 amino acids. CDR3 sequence: CASSLVPLAGGRMNTEAFF. The CDR3 nucleotides are TGTGCCAGCAGCTTAGTTCCCCTTGCAGGGGGGAGGATGAACACTGAAGCTTTCTTT.

The V and J genes are TRBV28 and TRBJ2-4, with TRBD1 matching over 8 bases. After removal of 10 bases from V and 5 bases from J, the junction contained 13 bases not matched to a gene. The germline gives CDR1 MDHEN, CDR2 SYDVKM. The CDR3 spans 15 residues. The CDR3 sequence: CATHPSGQGQNIQYF. The DNA of the CDR3 is TGTGCCACCCACCCCTCCGGACAGGGTCAAAACATTCAGTACTTC.

The rearrangement links TRBV27 to TRBJ2-2, with D unclear. CDR1 MNHEY and CDR2 SMNVEV come from the germline V gene (reference sequence). Deletions cut 4 bases from V and 0 bases from J, with 6 bases between. The length of the CDR3 is 14 residues. The CDR3 loop reads CASSYGTNTGELFF. In DNA form, the CDR3 reads TGTGCCAGCAGTTACGGTACGAACACCGGGGAGCTGTTTTTT.

The chain carries TRBV2 and TRBJ1-2, with 7 positions matching TRBD1. Germline CDR1 SNHLY, CDR2 FYNNEI. V dropped 8 bases and J dropped 7; count of bases not matched to a gene: 13. CDR3 length: 14 amino acids. The CDR3 spells CASRVPTGLSGYTF. CDR3 sequence (DNA): TGTGCCAGCCGTGTTCCGACAGGGCTGAGTGGCTACACCTTC. Using reference TRBV2 and TRBJ1-2 for the parts outside the CDR3, the full variable domain is EPEVTQTPSHQVTQMGQEVILRCVPISNHLYFYWYRQILGQKVEFLVSFYNNEISEKSEIFDDQFSVERPDGSNFTLKIRSTKLEDSAMYFCASRVPTGLSGYTFGSGTRLTVV.